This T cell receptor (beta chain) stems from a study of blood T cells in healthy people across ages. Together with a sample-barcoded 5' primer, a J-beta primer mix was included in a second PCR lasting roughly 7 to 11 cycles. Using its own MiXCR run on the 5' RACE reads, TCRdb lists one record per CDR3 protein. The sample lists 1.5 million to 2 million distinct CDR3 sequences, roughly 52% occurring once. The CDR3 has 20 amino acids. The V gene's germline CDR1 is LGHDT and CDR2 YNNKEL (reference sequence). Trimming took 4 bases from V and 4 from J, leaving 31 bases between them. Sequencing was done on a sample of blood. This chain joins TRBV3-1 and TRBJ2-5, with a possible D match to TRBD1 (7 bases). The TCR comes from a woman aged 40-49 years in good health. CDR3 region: CASSLEAGGHIQDLGETQYF. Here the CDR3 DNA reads TGTGCCAGCAGCCTAGAAGCAGGGGGGCACATCCAGGATCTAGGAGAGACCCAGTACTTC.